The clone carrying this T cell receptor beta chain has only a few counts. Its target is unknown. The data derive from a study of identical twins. Overall study findings and caveats: Cord blood's abundant beta clonotypes had fewer insertions, unlike memory repertoires. For out-of-frame alpha sequences shared by twins, low generation probability was in excess.

The CDR3 runs to 14 residues. In germline, CDR1 is SQVTM, CDR2 ANQGSEA. V dropped 1 base and J dropped 4; count of bases not matched to a gene: 5. The authors used template switching to add a universal primer site and gave cDNA unique molecular identifiers. TCRdb reanalysed the 5' RACE reads using MiXCR and keeps one entry per CDR3 protein. This table holds 1.5 million to 2 million distinct CDR3 sequences, around a third found once. The V gene is TRBV29-1, the J gene TRBJ1-1; 8 bases agree with TRBD1. The source material was cord blood. The sequence was obtained from a newborn girl in good health. CDR3 coding DNA: TGCAGCGTTGAAGCCCTCGGACAGGGCACTGAAGCTTTCTTT. Protein: CSVEALGQGTEAFF.